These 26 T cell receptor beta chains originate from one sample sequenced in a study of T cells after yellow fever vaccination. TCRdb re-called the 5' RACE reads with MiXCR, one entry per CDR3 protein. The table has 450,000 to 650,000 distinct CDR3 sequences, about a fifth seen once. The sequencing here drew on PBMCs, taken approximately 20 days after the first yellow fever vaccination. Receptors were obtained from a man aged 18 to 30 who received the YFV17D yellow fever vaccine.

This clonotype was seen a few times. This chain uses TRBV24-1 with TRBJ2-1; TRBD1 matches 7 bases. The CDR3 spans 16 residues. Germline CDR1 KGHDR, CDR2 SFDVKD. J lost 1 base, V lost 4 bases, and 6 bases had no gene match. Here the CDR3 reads CATSETGTASYNEQFF. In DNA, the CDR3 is TGTGCCACCAGTGAAACCGGGACAGCATCCTACAATGAGCAGTTCTTC.

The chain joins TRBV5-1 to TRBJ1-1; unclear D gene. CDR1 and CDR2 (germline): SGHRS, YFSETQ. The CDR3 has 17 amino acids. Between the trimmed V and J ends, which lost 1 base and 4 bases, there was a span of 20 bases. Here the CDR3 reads CASSLRRPGSVGTEAFF. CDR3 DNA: TGCGCCAGCAGCTTGCGCCGTCCGGGATCGGTGGGCACTGAAGCTTTCTTT.

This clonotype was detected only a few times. CDR3 amino acids: CASRGDYGGYNEQFF. CDR3 bases: TGTGCCAGCAGGGGGGACTACGGGGGCTACAATGAGCAGTTCTTC. The V call is TRBV6-1, the J call TRBJ2-1; 7 positions agree with TRBD2. Germline assignment: CDR1 MNHNS and CDR2 SASEGT. The V and J ends lost 6 bases and 3 bases, in that order; junction bases with no gene match: 8. The CDR3 has 15 residues.

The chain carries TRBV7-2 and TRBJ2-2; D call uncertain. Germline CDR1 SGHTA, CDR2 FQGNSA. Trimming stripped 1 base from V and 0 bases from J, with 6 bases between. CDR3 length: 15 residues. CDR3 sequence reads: CASSLVLANTGELFF. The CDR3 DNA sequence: TGTGCCAGCAGCTTAGTCCTCGCGAACACCGGGGAGCTGTTTTTT.

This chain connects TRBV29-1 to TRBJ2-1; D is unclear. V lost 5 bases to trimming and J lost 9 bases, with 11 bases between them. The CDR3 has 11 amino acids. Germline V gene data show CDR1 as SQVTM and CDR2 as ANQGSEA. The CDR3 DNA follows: TGCAGCGTTTTTCCGGTTGGTGAGCAGTTCTTC. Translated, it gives CSVFPVGEQFF.

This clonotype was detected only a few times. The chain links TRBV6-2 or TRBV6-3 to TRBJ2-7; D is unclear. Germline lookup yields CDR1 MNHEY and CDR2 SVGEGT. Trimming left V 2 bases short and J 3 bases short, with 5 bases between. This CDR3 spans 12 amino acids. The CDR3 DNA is TGTGCCAGCAGTTACCCCTACTACGAGCAGTACTTC. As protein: CASSYPYYEQYF.

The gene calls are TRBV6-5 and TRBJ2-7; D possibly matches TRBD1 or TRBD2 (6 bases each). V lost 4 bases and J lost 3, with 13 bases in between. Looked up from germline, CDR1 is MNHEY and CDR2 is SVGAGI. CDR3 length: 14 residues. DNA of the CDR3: TGTGCCAGCAGTTCGGGGAGGACAGTCTACGAGCAGTACTTC. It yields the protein CASSSGRTVYEQYF.

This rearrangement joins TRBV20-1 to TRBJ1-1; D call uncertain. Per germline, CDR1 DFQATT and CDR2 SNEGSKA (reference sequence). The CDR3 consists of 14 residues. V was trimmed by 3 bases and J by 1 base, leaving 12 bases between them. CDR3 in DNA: TGCAGTGCTAGCGGCCTCCGAGGGAACACTGAAGCTTTCTTT. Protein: CSASGLRGNTEAFF.

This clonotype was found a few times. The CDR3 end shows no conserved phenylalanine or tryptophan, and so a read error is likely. The CDR3 here is CASSYNRRSGNTIYI. As DNA, the CDR3 is TGTGCCAGCAGCTACAACAGGCGCTCTGGAAACACCATATATATT. The chain uses TRBV6-5 and TRBJ1-3; possible D gene TRBD1, 5 bases. Looked up from germline, CDR1 is MNHEY and CDR2 is SVGAGI. V was trimmed by 6 bases and J by 0 bases, leaving 12 bases between them. CDR3 length: 15 residues.

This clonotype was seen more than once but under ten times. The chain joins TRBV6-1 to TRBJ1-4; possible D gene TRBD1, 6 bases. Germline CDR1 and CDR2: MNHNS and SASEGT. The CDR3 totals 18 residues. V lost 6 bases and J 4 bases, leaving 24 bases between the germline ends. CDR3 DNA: TGTGCCAGCAGGACGGGTCGGGGGGCGTTTGAAATTAATGAAAAACTGTTTTTT. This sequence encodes CASRTGRGAFEINEKLFF.

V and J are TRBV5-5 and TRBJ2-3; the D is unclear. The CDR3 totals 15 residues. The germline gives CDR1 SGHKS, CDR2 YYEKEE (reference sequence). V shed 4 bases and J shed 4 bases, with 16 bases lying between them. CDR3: CASSLGPTEADTQYF. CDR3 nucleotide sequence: TGTGCCAGCAGCCTAGGACCTACCGAGGCAGATACGCAGTATTTT.

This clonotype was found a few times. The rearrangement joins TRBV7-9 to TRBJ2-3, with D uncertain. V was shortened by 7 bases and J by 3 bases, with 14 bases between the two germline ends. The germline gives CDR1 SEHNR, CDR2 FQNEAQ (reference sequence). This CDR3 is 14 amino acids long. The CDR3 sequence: CASTPPERTDTQYF. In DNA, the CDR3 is TGTGCCAGCACCCCCCCTGAGAGGACAGATACGCAGTATTTT.

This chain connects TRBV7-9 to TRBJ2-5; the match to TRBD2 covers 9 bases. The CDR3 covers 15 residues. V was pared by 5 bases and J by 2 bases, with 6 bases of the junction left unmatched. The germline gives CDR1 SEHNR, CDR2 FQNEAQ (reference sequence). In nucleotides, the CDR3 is TGTGCCAGCAGCCCGGGACTAGCTTATCAAGAGACCCAGTACTTC. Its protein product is CASSPGLAYQETQYF. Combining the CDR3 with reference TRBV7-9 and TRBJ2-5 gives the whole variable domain DTGVSQNPRHKITKRGQNVTFRCDPISEHNRLYWYRQTLGQGPEFLTYFQNEAQLEKSRLLSDRFSAERPKGSFSTLEIQRTEQGDSAMYLCASSPGLAYQETQYFGPGTRLLVL.

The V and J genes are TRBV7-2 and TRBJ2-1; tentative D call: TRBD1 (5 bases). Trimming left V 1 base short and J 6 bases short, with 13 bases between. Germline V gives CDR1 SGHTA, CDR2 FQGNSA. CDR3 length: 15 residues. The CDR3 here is CASSLVARELNEQFF. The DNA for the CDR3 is TGTGCCAGCAGCTTAGTTGCCAGGGAACTCAATGAGCAGTTCTTC.

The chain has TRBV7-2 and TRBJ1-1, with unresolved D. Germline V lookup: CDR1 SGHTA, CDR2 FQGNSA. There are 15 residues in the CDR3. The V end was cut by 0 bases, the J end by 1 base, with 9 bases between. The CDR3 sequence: CASSLAAVRNTEAFF. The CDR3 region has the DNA TGTGCCAGCAGCTTAGCGGCAGTGAGGAACACTGAAGCTTTCTTT. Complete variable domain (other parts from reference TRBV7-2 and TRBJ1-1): GAGVSQSPSNKVTEKGKDVELRCDPISGHTALYWYRQSLGQGLEFLIYFQGNSAPDKSGLPSDRFSAERTGGSVSTLTIQRTQQEDSAVYLCASSLAAVRNTEAFFGQGTRLTVV.

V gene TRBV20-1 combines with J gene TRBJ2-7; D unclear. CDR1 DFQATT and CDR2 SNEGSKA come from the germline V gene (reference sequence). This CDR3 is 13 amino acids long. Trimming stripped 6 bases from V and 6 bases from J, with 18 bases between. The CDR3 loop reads CSARTEQTGEQYV. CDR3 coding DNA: TGCAGTGCCAGGACGGAGCAAACGGGCGAGCAGTACGTC.

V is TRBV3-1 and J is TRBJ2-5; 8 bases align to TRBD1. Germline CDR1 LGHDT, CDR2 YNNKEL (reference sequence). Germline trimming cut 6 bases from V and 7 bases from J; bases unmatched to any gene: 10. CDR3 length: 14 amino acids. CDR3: CASRPRGRIRTQYF. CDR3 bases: TGTGCCAGCAGACCCAGGGGGCGTATTCGGACCCAGTACTTC.

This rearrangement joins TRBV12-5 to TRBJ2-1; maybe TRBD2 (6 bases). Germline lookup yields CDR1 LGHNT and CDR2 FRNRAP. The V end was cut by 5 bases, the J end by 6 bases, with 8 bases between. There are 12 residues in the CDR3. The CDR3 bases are TGTGCTAGTGGTCTGACTAGCAATGAGCAGTTCTTC. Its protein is CASGLTSNEQFF.

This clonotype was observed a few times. The CDR3 reads CASSQVTPRGTSSEQYF. Here the CDR3 DNA reads TGCGCCAGCAGCCAAGTTACCCCCAGAGGGACCTCGAGCGAGCAGTACTTC. This sequence joins TRBV4-1 and TRBJ2-7; D tentatively fits TRBD1 or TRBD2 (5 bases each). From germline, CDR1 is MGHRA and CDR2 YSYEKL. The CDR3 contains 17 residues. V gave up 1 base and J gave up 6 bases, with 22 bases separating them.

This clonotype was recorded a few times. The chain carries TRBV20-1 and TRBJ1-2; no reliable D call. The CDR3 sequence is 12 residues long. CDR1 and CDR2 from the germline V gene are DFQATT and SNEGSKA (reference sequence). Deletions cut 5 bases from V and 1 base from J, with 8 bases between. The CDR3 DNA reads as TGCAGTGCTTGGACCGATAACTATGGCTACACCTTC. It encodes CSAWTDNYGYTF.

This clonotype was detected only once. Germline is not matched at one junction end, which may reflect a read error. CDR3 DNA sequence: TGTGCCAGCAGCTTGGGGGACAAGGGCCCGTACTTC. Residues: CASSLGDKGPYF. The chain joins TRBV5-4 to TRBJ2-1; D is perhaps TRBD1 (6 bases). CDR3 size: 12 residues. Germline V CDR1 and CDR2: SGHNT, YYREEE (reference sequence).

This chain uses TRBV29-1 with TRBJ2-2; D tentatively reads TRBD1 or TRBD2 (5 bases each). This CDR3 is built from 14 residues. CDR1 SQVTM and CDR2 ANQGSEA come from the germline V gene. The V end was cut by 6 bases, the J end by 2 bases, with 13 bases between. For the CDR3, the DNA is TGCAGCGTATTCGGGACGTCCAACACCGGGGAGCTGTTTTTT. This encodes CSVFGTSNTGELFF.

The chain's CDR3 is CASSLDQFGSYNEQFF. CDR3 sequence (DNA): TGTGCCAGCAGCTTAGATCAGTTTGGGTCCTACAATGAGCAGTTCTTC. The chain joins TRBV7-9 to TRBJ2-1; D is uncertain. Trimming left V 1 base short and J 1 base short, with 11 bases between. This CDR3 has 16 residues. Germline V gene lookup returns CDR1 SEHNR and CDR2 FQNEAQ (reference sequence).

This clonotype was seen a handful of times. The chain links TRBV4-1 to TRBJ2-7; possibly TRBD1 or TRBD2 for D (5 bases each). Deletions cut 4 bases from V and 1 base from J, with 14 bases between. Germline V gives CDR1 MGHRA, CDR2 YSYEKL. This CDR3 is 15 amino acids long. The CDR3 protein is CASSRTGTESYEQYF. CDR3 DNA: TGCGCCAGCAGCCGAACCGGGACGGAGTCCTACGAGCAGTACTTC.

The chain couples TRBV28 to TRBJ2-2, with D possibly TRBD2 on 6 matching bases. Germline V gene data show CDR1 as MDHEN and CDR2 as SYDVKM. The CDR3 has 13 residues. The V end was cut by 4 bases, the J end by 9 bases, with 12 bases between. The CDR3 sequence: CASSSTGLWELFF. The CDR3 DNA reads TGTGCCAGCAGTTCCACGGGACTCTGGGAGCTGTTTTTT.

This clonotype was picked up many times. The CDR3 bases are TGTGCCAGCAGCTCGAGGGGGGGGAACACTGAAGCTTTCTTT. It encodes CASSSRGGNTEAFF. The chain joins TRBV13 to TRBJ1-1; D is perhaps TRBD1 (6 bases). Between the trimmed V and J ends, which lost 4 bases and 1 base, there was a span of 10 bases. CDR1 PRHDT and CDR2 FYEKMQ come from the germline V gene (reference sequence). The CDR3 consists of 14 residues.